The 28 T cell receptor beta chains below were found in one sample sequenced in a study of shared clonotypes between healthy human individuals. TCRdb keeps only in-frame clones here, not all; method: immunoSEQ multiplex PCR. The sample holds more than 2 million clones, around 95% seen once. Specimen: naive CD4+ T cells sorted from blood. The sample's subset: CD45RA+ positively selected. Receptors originate from a man aged 18 to 30 in good health.

Note on this clone: This CDR3 is also generated by other DNA sequences in the sample. This CDR3 reads CASSLPTDTQYF. CDR3 in DNA: TGTGCCAGCAGCTTGCCAACAGATACGCAGTATTTT. The chain recombines TRBV7-2 with TRBJ2-3; D gene unclear. The V gene lost 3 bases and the J gene lost 3 bases, with 4 bases spanning the gap. CDR1 is SGHTA, CDR2 FQGNSA, per germline. This CDR3 contains 12 residues. Based on the CDR3 plus reference TRBV7-2 and TRBJ2-3, the full variable domain is GAGVSQSPSNKVTEKGKDVELRCDPISGHTALYWYRQSLGQGLEFLIYFQGNSAPDKSGLPSDRFSAERTGGSVSTLTIQRTQQEDSAVYLCASSLPTDTQYFGPGTRLTVL.

The genes are TRBV28 and TRBJ2-5; D is uncertain. This CDR3 is built from 15 residues. V lost 6 bases and J lost 2, with 16 bases in between. The germline V gene has CDR1 MDHEN and CDR2 SYDVKM. The CDR3 reads CASSRTRQRQETQYF. The CDR3 nucleotides are TGTGCCAGCAGCCGTACACGGCAGAGGCAAGAGACCCAGTACTTC.

The gene calls are TRBV7-9 and TRBJ1-5, with 8 bases aligning to TRBD1. The length of the CDR3 is 15 residues. V trimming: 4 bases; J trimming: 3 bases; junction bases outside the gene matches: 5. CDR1 and CDR2 (germline): SEHNR, FQNEAQ (reference sequence). This CDR3 is CASSSGQANNQPQHF. The CDR3 DNA follows: TGTGCCAGCAGCTCGGGACAGGCGAACAATCAGCCCCAGCATTTT.

This chain connects TRBV30 to TRBJ1-2; D unclear. V lost 0 bases and J 5 bases, leaving 13 bases between the germline ends. CDR1 is GTSNPN, CDR2 SVGIG, per germline (reference sequence). The CDR3 covers 14 residues. CDR3 DNA: TGTGCCTGGAGTGTAGGAGGCGGTCGGTATGGCTACACCTTC. Encoded protein: CAWSVGGGRYGYTF.

The rearrangement uses TRBV6-6 and TRBJ1-1, with D tentatively TRBD1 (6 bases). The CDR3 is 13 amino acids. Germline lookup yields CDR1 MNHNY and CDR2 SVGAGI (reference sequence). Trimming pared 9 bases from V and 6 bases from J, leaving 17 bases between. CDR3 amino acids: CASYLRGGPEAFF. CDR3 DNA: TGTGCCAGTTACCTAAGGGGGGGCCCTGAAGCTTTCTTT.

The chain is built from TRBV18 and TRBJ2-2, with D unresolved. The CDR3 length is 14 residues. Germline V gene sequence: CDR1 KGHSH, CDR2 LQKENI. V was trimmed by 6 bases and J by 5 bases, leaving 13 bases between them. The CDR3: CASSLSLQTGELFF. The CDR3, as DNA: TGTGCCAGCTCTCTTTCACTACAAACCGGGGAGCTGTTTTTT.

This clone was recorded only once. The chain has TRBV2 and TRBJ2-3; D is undetermined. Trimming left V 3 bases short and J 0 bases short, with 13 bases between. CDR3 length: 16 amino acids. Germline loops: CDR1 SNHLY, CDR2 FYNNEI. CDR3 sequence (DNA): TGTGCCAGCAGTGAGGGTCGGCGGAGAAGCACAGATACGCAGTATTTT. Protein product: CASSEGRRRSTDTQYF.

The chain carries TRBV5-1 and TRBJ2-5; D is possibly TRBD1 (5 bases). Germline V gives CDR1 SGHRS, CDR2 YFSETQ. V was cut by 0 bases and J by 1 base, with 7 bases left in between. This CDR3 is built from 14 residues. DNA for the CDR3: TGCGCCAGCAGCTTGGACAGGACCCAAGAGACCCAGTACTTC. Amino acid sequence: CASSLDRTQETQYF. The variable domain in full, completed from reference TRBV5-1 and TRBJ2-5, reads KAGVTQTPRYLIKTRGQQVTLSCSPISGHRSVSWYQQTPGQGLQFLFEYFSETQRNKGNFPGRFSGRQFSNSRSEMNVSTLELGDSALYLCASSLDRTQETQYFGPGTRLLVL.

The chain joins TRBV18 to TRBJ1-2, with TRBD1 matching 8 bases. The CDR3 loop spans 17 amino acids. J gave up 4 bases and V 3 bases, and 13 bases lay outside the gene matches. Germline CDR1 and CDR2: KGHSH and LQKENI. This CDR3 is CASSPTVGQGFSYGYTF. Written as DNA, the CDR3 is TGTGCCAGCTCACCCACGGTCGGACAGGGCTTTTCCTATGGCTACACCTTC.

This clone came up once. The chain links TRBV11-3 to TRBJ2-1, with no clear D. Trimming removed 5 bases at V and 6 bases at J, with 11 bases between. Per the germline V gene, CDR1 is SGHNT and CDR2 is YENEEA. This CDR3 has 13 amino acids. The CDR3, as DNA: TGTGCCAGCAGCGCGACCCTTATCAATGAGCAGTTCTTC. Amino acid sequence: CASSATLINEQFF.

The CDR3 here is CASGGQVEESGTIYF. CDR3 coding DNA: TGTGCCAGCGGGGGACAGGTTGAAGAGTCCGGCACCATATATTTT. V is TRBV28 and J is TRBJ1-3, with 8 bases fitting TRBD1. Germline assignment: CDR1 MDHEN and CDR2 SYDVKM. There are 15 residues in the CDR3. J was trimmed by 9 bases and V by 8 bases; bases with no gene match: 15.

The chain recombines TRBV5-4 with TRBJ1-1; D ambiguous. V dropped 2 bases and J dropped 3 bases, with 11 bases sitting between them. Germline V gene data show CDR1 as SGHNT and CDR2 as YYREEE (reference sequence). The CDR3 is 14 amino acids. CDR3 amino acids: CASSFPPPDTEAFF. The CDR3 DNA is TGTGCCAGCAGCTTTCCCCCACCGGACACTGAAGCTTTCTTT.

Regarding this clone: Additional DNA sequences in this sample encode the identical CDR3. The chain is built from TRBV10-3 and TRBJ1-5; TRBD1 aligns across 7 bases. The CDR3 contains 15 residues. Germline CDR1 is ENHRY and CDR2 is SYGVKD. The trim removed 4 bases at V and 1 base at J, leaving 4 bases unmatched. The CDR3 sequence is CAISAGGDSNQPQHF. The CDR3 region has the DNA TGTGCCATCAGTGCAGGGGGGGACAGCAATCAGCCCCAGCATTTT.

The V and J genes are TRBV6-1 and TRBJ2-6; tentative D call: TRBD1 (5 bases). The CDR3 has 19 residues. Per the germline V gene, CDR1 is MNHNS and CDR2 is SASEGT. V was trimmed by 4 bases and J by 0 bases, leaving 19 bases between them. CDR3 sequence (DNA): TGTGCCAGCAGTGGACAGATGACAATGATTTACTCTGGGGCCAACGTCCTGACTTTC. It translates to CASSGQMTMIYSGANVLTF.

The chain uses TRBV7-2 and TRBJ2-7, with D tentatively TRBD1 or TRBD2 (5 bases each). Trimming left V 6 bases short and J 3 bases short, with 18 bases between. The CDR3 loop spans 15 amino acids. Germline V CDR1 and CDR2: SGHTA, FQGNSA. DNA for the CDR3: TGTGCCAGCAGTTACGTGGGGGATCCATTCTACGAGCAGTACTTC. Its translation: CASSYVGDPFYEQYF.

The DNA of the CDR3 is TGTGCCAGCAGTTACGGGGACAGGGGTGCCTACGAGCAGTACTTC. This codes for CASSYGDRGAYEQYF. The V and J genes are TRBV6-5 and TRBJ2-7; 10 nucleotides line up with TRBD1. Germline CDR1 reads MNHEY; CDR2 reads SVGAGI. This CDR3 comprises 15 residues. Unmatched junction bases numbered 3, after V lost 2 bases and J lost 2 bases.

The chain links TRBV5-3 to TRBJ2-7, with 11 bases that match TRBD2. TRBV5-3 is an open reading frame whose function is uncertain. V lost 0 bases and J lost 5; bases outside the gene matches: 4. The CDR3 sequence is 15 residues long. This CDR3 reads CARSLGTSGRDEQYF. The CDR3 nucleotides read TGTGCCAGAAGCTTGGGGACTAGCGGGCGGGACGAGCAGTACTTC.

The chain employs TRBV7-2 and TRBJ2-7; no clear D. Deletions cut 2 bases from V and 0 bases from J, with 11 bases between. The CDR3 has 15 amino acids. Germline V lookup: CDR1 SGHTA, CDR2 FQGNSA. In DNA, the CDR3 is TGTGCCAGCAGCTTAATCCCAACTTACTCCTACGAGCAGTACTTC. Its translation: CASSLIPTYSYEQYF.

The chain carries TRBV7-6 and TRBJ2-7, with D uncertain. V gave up 1 base and J gave up 0 bases, with 13 bases separating them. The CDR3 totals 16 residues. Germline V gene sequence: CDR1 SGHVS, CDR2 FNYEAQ. The DNA of the CDR3 is TGTGCCAGCAGCTTAGGTGTCAGCACGAGCTCCTACGAGCAGTACTTC. This gives the protein CASSLGVSTSSYEQYF.

The chain combines TRBV21-1 with TRBJ1-2; the D call of TRBD1 is as the table states it, not checked on the DNA. TRBV21-1 has pseudogene status. The CDR3 runs to 11 residues. CDR3 DNA sequence: TGTGCCAGCAGCCCGCAGGGTGGCTACACCTTC. Its protein is CASSPQGGYTF.

The chain is built from TRBV30 and TRBJ1-1, with D tentatively TRBD1 (6 bases). CDR1 GTSNPN and CDR2 SVGIG come from the germline V gene (reference sequence). V was cut by 5 bases and J by 8 bases, with 12 bases left in between. The CDR3 is made up of 11 amino acids. CDR3 sequence (DNA): TGTGCCTGGTCCGGGACACCCGAAGCTTTCTTT. Its translation: CAWSGTPEAFF. Full variable domain (remainder filled in from reference TRBV30 and TRBJ1-1): SQTIHQWPATLVQPVGSPLSLECTVEGTSNPNLYWYRQAAGRGLQLLFYSVGIGQISSEVPQNLSASRPQDRQFILSSKKLLLSDSGFYLCAWSGTPEAFFGQGTRLTVV.

This clone has a single count. In the same sample, other DNA sequences code for this CDR3. The chain recombines TRBV19 with TRBJ1-1; 7 positions agree with TRBD1. Germline V gives CDR1 LNHDA, CDR2 SQIVND (reference sequence). The CDR3 length is 13 residues. J lost 1 base, V lost 6 bases, and 2 bases had no gene match. The CDR3 loop is CASSRTGNTEAFF. The CDR3 DNA sequence: TGTGCCAGTAGCCGGACAGGGAACACTGAAGCTTTCTTT.

The genes are TRBV18 and TRBJ1-2, with 7 bases aligning to TRBD1. The junction had 9 bases not matched to a gene; V was cut back by 0 bases and J by 5 bases. This CDR3 has 16 residues. Germline lookup yields CDR1 KGHSH and CDR2 LQKENI. CDR3 region: CASSPPVPGTVYGYTF. The CDR3 DNA is TGTGCCAGCTCACCACCGGTGCCCGGGACAGTGTATGGCTACACCTTC.

V and J are TRBV5-1 and TRBJ1-1; tentative D call: TRBD1 (5 bases). The CDR3 is 15 amino acids. The V end was cut by 7 bases, the J end by 1 base, with 17 bases between. Germline CDR1 reads SGHRS; CDR2 reads YFSETQ. The CDR3 sequence: CASSIPGNTNTEAFF. The CDR3 nucleotides read TGCGCCAGCTCAATCCCAGGGAATACGAACACTGAAGCTTTCTTT.

This sequence joins TRBV11-1 and TRBJ2-1, with 7 bases lining up with TRBD1. Germline V gives CDR1 SGHAT, CDR2 FQDESV (reference sequence). The J segment lost 7 bases and the V segment lost 0 bases, leaving 9 bases of the junction unmatched. The CDR3 length is 16 residues. CDR3 coding DNA: TGTGCCAGCAGCTTAGCCGACAGGGTAGGGCGAAATGAGCAGTTCTTC. It yields the protein CASSLADRVGRNEQFF.

This clone was recorded once. The V and J genes are TRBV6-5 and TRBJ1-1; 7 bases align to TRBD1. There are 16 residues in the CDR3. V lost 0 bases and J lost 4; bases outside the gene matches: 8. CDR1 is MNHEY, CDR2 SVGAGI, per germline. The CDR3 region is CASSYSRPGGSTEAFF. The CDR3 DNA reads as TGTGCCAGCAGTTACTCGAGGCCAGGGGGTAGCACTGAAGCTTTCTTT.

About this clone itself: At the DNA level, this CDR3 is encoded by other sequences in the same sample as well. The CDR3 here is CASSFGRTYEQYF. CDR3 bases: TGTGCCAGCAGCTTCGGCAGGACCTACGAGCAGTACTTC. The V call is TRBV5-6, the J call TRBJ2-7; the D is unclear. The CDR3 runs to 13 residues. Per the germline V gene, CDR1 is SGHDT and CDR2 is YYEEEE. V lost 2 bases to trimming and J lost 2 bases, with 8 bases between them. The full variable domain, with the rest looked up from reference TRBV5-6 and TRBJ2-7, is DAGVTQSPTHLIKTRGQQVTLRCSPKSGHDTVSWYQQALGQGPQFIFQYYEEEERQRGNFPDRFSGHQFPNYSSELNVNALLLGDSALYLCASSFGRTYEQYFGPGTRLTVT.

This rearrangement joins TRBV18 to TRBJ2-5; TRBD1 might be the D (5 bases). The CDR3 sequence is 14 residues long. Germline CDR1 is KGHSH and CDR2 is LQKENI. V was trimmed by 3 bases and J by 5 bases, leaving 13 bases between them. CDR3 DNA: TGTGCCAGCTCACCCGGCAGGGATAGGGAGACCCAGTACTTC. It specifies CASSPGRDRETQYF.